A single sample gave rise to the 12 T cell receptor beta chains below, sequenced in a study of T cells expressing NK-cell markers. Following a re-call of the 5' RACE reads, TCRdb has one entry per CDR3 protein and lacks DNA. The sample totals roughly 420,000 distinct CDR3 sequences. The sequencing input was blood T cells: a sorted CD56 or NKG2C T cell subset, CD4+ or CD8+ T cells, or bulk PBMC T cells (not recorded which). The receptors were gathered from a woman between 18 and 69 years old in good health.

CDR3 loop: CASSALAGGVTGELFF. This chain links TRBV7-8 with TRBJ2-2; the D call from TCRdb, TRBD2, cannot be confirmed without DNA. The CDR3 is 16 residues long. The germline gives CDR1 SGHVS, CDR2 FQNEAQ.

This rearrangement joins TRBV28 to TRBJ2-4; the D call from TCRdb, TRBD2, cannot be confirmed without DNA. Germline assignment: CDR1 MDHEN and CDR2 SYDVKM. The CDR3 covers 16 residues. The CDR3: CASSEEGPVVKNIQYF.

The rearrangement links TRBV9 to TRBJ2-1; as DNA is missing, the TRBD1 call by TCRdb cannot be tested. Per the germline V gene, CDR1 is SGDLS and CDR2 is YYNGEE. The CDR3 loop spans 16 amino acids. The CDR3 sequence: CASSTPIGGLDNEQFF.

The chain employs TRBV29-1 and TRBJ1-2; TCRdb's D call, TRBD1, is unchecked because there is no DNA. The germline V gene encodes CDR1 SQVTM and CDR2 ANQGSEA. This CDR3 comprises 12 residues. CDR3 sequence: CSAITGDYGYTF.

V usage is TRBV6-1 and J usage is TRBJ1-4; no DNA is available, so the TRBD1 call from TCRdb remains unchecked. The CDR3 is 15 amino acids. The germline V gene encodes CDR1 MNHNS and CDR2 SASEGT. This CDR3 reads CASSQGGTFNEKLFF.

V is TRBV4-3 and J is TRBJ2-4; TCRdb names TRBD1, which stays unverified in the absence of DNA. Germline lookup yields CDR1 LGHNA and CDR2 YSLEER. The CDR3 runs 14 residues. CDR3 loop: CASSQAPGENIQYF.

The V call is TRBV12-3 or TRBV12-4, the J call TRBJ2-2; TCRdb designates TRBD2, a call that cannot be tested without DNA. The CDR3 consists of 18 residues. The CDR3 is CASSFLSRGLLNTGELFF.

The V call is TRBV29-1, the J call TRBJ1-5; TCRdb's D gene call, TRBD1, goes unchecked for lack of DNA. The CDR3 has 13 residues. The germline V gene encodes CDR1 SQVTM and CDR2 ANQGSEA. CDR3 sequence: CSVGDGGNQPQHF.

The CDR3 region is CASSLPGQRQETQYF. This chain joins TRBV5-4 and TRBJ2-5; lacking DNA, the TRBD1 call made by TCRdb goes unchecked. Germline V gene sequence: CDR1 SGHNT, CDR2 YYREEE (reference sequence). This CDR3 is 15 amino acids long. The complete variable domain, with remaining parts taken from reference TRBV5-4 and TRBJ2-5, reads ETGVTQSPTHLIKTRGQQVTLRCSSQSGHNTVSWYQQALGQGPQFIFQYYREEENGRGNFPPRFSGLQFPNYSSELNVNALELDDSALYLCASSLPGQRQETQYFGPGTRLLVL.

This rearrangement joins TRBV5-1 to TRBJ1-4; TCRdb reports TRBD1, a call that lacks DNA to check it against. The CDR3 runs to 12 residues. In germline, CDR1 is SGHRS, CDR2 YFSETQ. The CDR3 spells CASGRGNEKLFF.

This sequence joins TRBV5-1 and TRBJ2-3; lacking DNA, the TRBD1 call made by TCRdb goes unchecked. The germline V gene has CDR1 SGHRS and CDR2 YFSETQ. This CDR3 has 15 residues. CDR3: CASARLGGSTDTQYF.

The J gene is TRBJ2-1, the V gene TRBV5-1. The CDR3 extends over 15 amino acids. CDR1 is SGHRS, CDR2 YFSETQ, per germline. The CDR3 here is CASRQTTSSYNEQFF.